The entry that follows covers one TCR beta chain sequence. V trimming: 0 bases; J trimming: 5 bases; junction bases outside the gene matches: 2. This CDR3 contains 15 residues. Germline CDR1 is SGHRS and CDR2 is YFSETQ. The sample originates from a study of patients and donors after allogeneic stem cell transplantation. TCRdb called the RT-PCR reads again in MiXCR, with one record for every CDR3 protein. The table shows hundreds of thousands of distinct CDR3 sequences, with around 16% occurring only once. This clonotype was sampled from a human donor who was either an allogeneic HSCT recipient or a stem cell or donor lymphocyte infusion donor (not recorded which). It is not recorded whose cells these are; they may come from a transplant donor. What was sequenced was blood, either unsorted or a sorted T cell fraction (not recorded which). The rearrangement joins TRBV5-1 to TRBJ1-4; 9 bases line up with TRBD1. The CDR3 reads CASSLGTGENEKLFF. In nucleotides, the CDR3 is TGCGCCAGCAGCTTGGGGACAGGGGAAAATGAAAAACTGTTTTTT.